These 10 T cell receptor beta chains were all obtained from the same sample, sequenced in a study of cytomegalovirus exposure and HLA in healthy donors. The primer mix had 60 Vbeta and 13 Jbeta primers. The assay was immunoSEQ multiplex PCR, and TCRdb's table has in-frame clones only and misses some. The table includes some 120,000 clones, 70% to 85% detected once. Material for sequencing was PBMCs. The receptors shown here come from a man between 18 and 35 years old in good health and CMV-seronegative.

The chain has TRBV10-1 and TRBJ2-7, with unresolved D. This CDR3 region has 13 residues. Trimming removed 2 bases from V and 5 bases from J, with 10 bases in between. The V gene's germline CDR1 is WNHNN and CDR2 SYGVQD (reference sequence). The CDR3 sequence is CASSERRGNEQYF. The DNA for the CDR3 is TGCGCCAGCAGTGAGAGGCGAGGTAACGAGCAGTACTTC.

The chain recombines TRBV4-1 with TRBJ1-2; 12 bases are a match to TRBD1. Germline trimming cut 0 bases from V and 1 base from J; bases unmatched to any gene: 6. The V gene's germline CDR1 is MGHRA and CDR2 YSYEKL. This CDR3 region has 18 residues. CDR3 DNA: TGCGCCAGCAGCCAAGAAGGGGACAGGGGGCCCCTTAACTATGGCTACACCTTC. Its translation is CASSQEGDRGPLNYGYTF.

The chain is built from TRBV7-3 and TRBJ2-5; D perhaps matches TRBD2 (7 bases). The germline gives CDR1 SGHTA, CDR2 FQGTGA. Trimming took off 5 bases at V and 4 bases at J, with 20 bases between the two ends. The CDR3 sequence is 16 residues long. The CDR3 protein is CASSRGGGASGETQYF. The CDR3 DNA is TGTGCCAGCAGCCGCGGAGGGGGGGCTTCAGGAGAGACCCAGTACTTC. Drawing the rest from reference TRBV7-3 and TRBJ2-5, the complete variable domain is GAGVSQTPSNKVTEKGKYVELRCDPISGHTALYWYRQSLGQGPEFLIYFQGTGAADDSGLPNDRFFAVRPEGSVSTLKIQRTERGDSAVYLCASSRGGGASGETQYFGPGTRLLVL.

The DNA of the CDR3 is TGTGCCACCAGCAGTAGTTCCTACAATGAGCAGTTCTTC. Amino acid sequence: CATSSSSYNEQFF. The rearrangement joins TRBV15 to TRBJ2-1; D uncertain. V was clipped by 3 bases and J by 1 base, with 4 bases between them. CDR1 and CDR2 (germline): LNHNV, YYDKDF (reference sequence). The CDR3 contains 13 residues.

The V and J genes are TRBV4-1 and TRBJ2-7; D may be TRBD2 (7 bases). Germline values: CDR1 MGHRA, CDR2 YSYEKL. This CDR3 has 16 amino acids. Trimming stripped 0 bases from V and 3 bases from J, with 15 bases between. The CDR3 DNA reads as TGCGCCAGCAGCCAAGATCGGGCGGGGGCGAACTACGAGCAGTACTTC. Encoded protein: CASSQDRAGANYEQYF.

This clone appeared once. The chain joins TRBV6-5 to TRBJ1-6, with 9 bases matching TRBD1. Trimming removed 4 bases from V and 9 bases from J; junction bases left unmatched: 4. CDR1 is MNHEY, CDR2 SVGAGI, per germline. The CDR3 length is 14 residues. DNA for the CDR3: TGTGCCAGCAGTTCGGGACAGGGACTTTCACCCCTCCACTTT. Translating gives CASSSGQGLSPLHF.

The rearrangement links TRBV5-1 to TRBJ2-2; TRBD2 aligns across 10 bases. The junction had 6 bases not matched to a gene; V was cut back by 1 base and J by 0 bases. CDR1 SGHRS and CDR2 YFSETQ come from the germline V gene. This CDR3 spans 18 amino acids. CDR3 sequence reads: CASSLMASGGANTGELFF. CDR3 bases: TGCGCCAGCAGCTTGATGGCTAGCGGGGGAGCGAACACCGGGGAGCTGTTTTTT.

V and J are TRBV9 and TRBJ1-5; TRBD1 matches at 9 bases. Germline CDR1 and CDR2: SGDLS and YYNGEE. The CDR3 spans 15 residues. Trimming removed 5 bases from V and 3 bases from J; junction bases left unmatched: 6. The CDR3, as DNA: TGTGCCAGCAGGGAGGGACAGGGATCCAATCAGCCCCAGCATTTT. Its protein product is CASREGQGSNQPQHF.

The chain couples TRBV11-2 to TRBJ2-4, with D possibly TRBD2 on 5 matching bases. Trimming cost V 1 base and J 0 bases, with 10 bases left between them. This CDR3 has 16 residues. Germline V lookup: CDR1 SGHAT, CDR2 FQNNGV. Here the CDR3 reads CASSLGSGVAKNIQYF. The CDR3 DNA sequence: TGTGCCAGCAGCTTAGGGTCCGGGGTAGCCAAAAACATTCAGTACTTC.

The chain employs TRBV7-8 and TRBJ1-3; D remains ambiguous. The germline gives CDR1 SGHVS, CDR2 FQNEAQ. Deletions cut 7 bases from V and 4 bases from J, with 23 bases between. The CDR3 totals 17 residues. As DNA, the CDR3 is TGTGCCAGCACCCCTCTTGCGGGGTTGGCTGAAGGAAACACCATATATTTT. Translated: CASTPLAGLAEGNTIYF.